These 3 T cell receptor beta chains came from one sample sequenced in a study of shared clonotypes between healthy human individuals. Sequenced by immunoSEQ multiplex PCR; TCRdb stores in-frame clones only, minus some. The repertoire holds about 980,000 clones, with less than 85% as singletons. Sequences were obtained from memory CD4+ T cells sorted from blood. As for subset: CD45RA-negative fraction. The receptors shown here come from a young man in good health.

The V and J genes are TRBV18 and TRBJ2-1; the match to TRBD2 covers 8 bases. The germline V gene has CDR1 KGHSH and CDR2 LQKENI. This CDR3 comprises 13 residues. V was pared by 0 bases and J by 9 bases, with 1 base of the junction left unmatched. This CDR3 reads CASSPPAGGEQFF. The DNA for the CDR3 is TGTGCCAGCTCACCACCGGCGGGGGGTGAGCAGTTCTTC.

This clone occurred a few times. The J gene is TRBJ2-7, the V gene TRBV9; D is uncertain. CDR1 and CDR2 from the germline V gene are SGDLS and YYNGEE. V dropped 2 bases and J dropped 1 base, with 10 bases sitting between them. The CDR3 length is 14 residues. The CDR3 nucleotides are TGTGCCAGCAGCGTTTCTCCCAATTCCTACGAGCAGTACTTC. Protein product: CASSVSPNSYEQYF.

Remarks on this clone: A single base separates this from a much larger clone, so it may be a read error. Other nucleotide sequences in the sample specify the same CDR3. V gene TRBV5-1 combines with J gene TRBJ2-3; D gene ambiguous. There are 11 residues in the CDR3. Germline-derived CDR1 and CDR2 are SGHRS and YFSETQ. Trimming shortened V by 0 bases and J by 5 bases, and 1 base separated the two germline ends. The CDR3 region is CASSLGDTQYF. CDR3 nucleotide sequence: TGCGCCAGCAGCTTGGGAGATACGCAGTATTTT.